This T cell receptor beta chain was retrieved from a study of blood T cell repertoires in COVID-19. Study background: Samples representing acute and convalescent COVID-19 were sourced from the United States, Italy and Spain. T cells, B-cell-depleted T cells, or PBMCs supplied cDNA or gDNA.

Trimming left V 7 bases short and J 5 bases short, with 8 bases between. Germline values: CDR1 SEHNR, CDR2 FQNEAQ (reference sequence). This CDR3 contains 11 residues. As handled by the study authors: For nucleated cells, counts were estimated from reference gene primer amplification. TCRdb keeps only in-frame clones here, not all; method: immunoSEQ multiplex PCR. That table furnishes V, J and clone size, whereas the DNA furnished D and trimming. The table has about 120,000 clones, roughly 79% seen once. The V call is TRBV7-9, the J call TRBJ1-2; no clear D. This clonotype was obtained from a human donor in a cohort sampled during active COVID-19. What was sequenced was peripheral blood. In nucleotides, the CDR3 is TGTGCCAGCACCATCGGGTATGGCTACACCTTC. This translates into CASTIGYGYTF. The full variable domain, rest sourced from reference TRBV7-9 and TRBJ1-2, is DTGVSQNPRHKITKRGQNVTFRCDPISEHNRLYWYRQTLGQGPEFLTYFQNEAQLEKSRLLSDRFSAERPKGSFSTLEIQRTEQGDSAMYLCASTIGYGYTFGSGTRLTVV.